The 2 T cell receptor beta chains below come from one sample, sequenced in a study of T cell repertoires in cytomegalovirus infection. Using its own MiXCR run on the reads, TCRdb lists one record per CDR3 protein. Here the sample spans 100,000 to 150,000 distinct CDR3 sequences, about 32% being singletons. These receptors have no identified antigens. Sample: CD8+ T cells from cultured PBMCs, taken from culture after CMV antigen stimulation. The origin of the receptors is a human donor in good health (CMV status not recorded). Some clones in this sample may be carry-over from other donors' samples.

This clonotype occurred a few times. This chain uses TRBV7-9 with TRBJ2-3; D perhaps matches TRBD1 (5 bases). V lost 5 bases, J lost 2 bases, and 20 bases lay in between. CDR1 SEHNR and CDR2 FQNEAQ come from the germline V gene (reference sequence). The CDR3 extends over 17 amino acids. In DNA, the CDR3 is TGTGCCAGCAGCCCTACGGAAGGGGCAGAGAACACAGATACGCAGTATTTT. Translation: CASSPTEGAENTDTQYF.

This clonotype appeared a few times. The rearrangement joins TRBV5-4 to TRBJ2-1, with TRBD1 as a possible D gene (8 bases). The CDR3 length is 16 residues. The V and J ends lost 3 bases and 1 base respectively, with 14 bases between them. Germline-derived CDR1 and CDR2 are SGHNT and YYREEE (reference sequence). CDR3 sequence reads: CASSSDREGSYNEQFF. The CDR3 DNA is TGTGCCAGCAGCTCGGACAGGGAGGGGTCCTACAATGAGCAGTTCTTC.